Each of the 10 T cell receptor beta chains below was sequenced from the same sample in a study of T cell clones after liver transplantation. This table comes from immunoSEQ multiplex PCR, and its TCRdb copy is limited to in-frame clones, with some not included. The table includes 20,000 to 25,000 clones, 85% to 95% detected once. The material was CD8+ T cells from blood, obtained approximately 27 months after liver transplant. The source of these receptors is a human patient who received a liver transplant. Some of these T cells may belong to the graft donor.

CDR3: CSVEGTGDGYGYTF. Here the CDR3 DNA reads TGCAGCGTTGAAGGGACAGGGGACGGCTATGGCTACACCTTC. The chain is built from TRBV29-1 and TRBJ1-2; 9 nucleotides line up with TRBD1. Germline CDR1 reads SQVTM; CDR2 reads ANQGSEA. With V trimmed by 1 base and J by 4 bases, 4 bases remained unmatched. The CDR3 runs 14 residues.

The rearrangement joins TRBV30 to TRBJ2-3; the D gene is possibly TRBD2 (6 bases). Trimming stripped 8 bases from V and 2 bases from J, with 23 bases between. There are 16 residues in the CDR3. Germline V gene sequence: CDR1 GTSNPN, CDR2 SVGIG (reference sequence). CDR3 protein: CAGSSADPIITDTQYF. The CDR3 bases are TGTGCCGGCTCTAGCGCCGACCCTATCATCACAGATACGCAGTATTTT.

The chain employs TRBV27 and TRBJ2-3; D is unresolved. The CDR3 is 13 residues long. Trimming left V 1 base short and J 1 base short, with 3 bases between. Germline-derived CDR1 and CDR2 are MNHEY and SMNVEV (reference sequence). The CDR3 bases are TGTGCCAGCAGTTTATTCGGCACAGATACGCAGTATTTT. It translates to CASSLFGTDTQYF.

Details on this clone: Germline and junction disagree at one end, which may indicate a read error. The chain has TRBV2 and TRBJ2-7; D is undetermined. This CDR3 contains 12 residues. Per the germline V gene, CDR1 is SNHLY and CDR2 is FYNNEI. The CDR3 region has the DNA TGTGCCAGCAGTCCAACCGGACCTCTACCAGGCTTC. As protein: CASSPTGPLPGF.

Note on this clone: Germline is not matched at one junction end, which may reflect a read error. The chain employs TRBV7-9 and TRBJ2-1; D is possibly TRBD1 (6 bases). This CDR3 has 12 residues. Germline values: CDR1 SEHNR, CDR2 FQNEAQ (reference sequence). CDR3 sequence: CASSFDRFGGVF. The CDR3 nucleotides are TGTGCCAGCAGCTTTGACAGGTTCGGTGGAGTCTTC.

The genes are TRBV28 and TRBJ1-1; possible D gene TRBD1, 6 bases. V lost 4 bases to trimming and J lost 3 bases, with 15 bases between them. CDR3 length: 15 residues. Per germline, CDR1 MDHEN and CDR2 SYDVKM. The CDR3 DNA is TGTGCCAGCAGTTCGCACAGGGAGGAGGACACTGAAGCTTTCTTT. It encodes CASSSHREEDTEAFF.

V and J are TRBV27 and TRBJ1-6; 7 bases agree with TRBD1. The V gene end was trimmed by 6 bases and the J gene end by 13 bases; junction bases not matched to a gene: 9. The CDR3 runs 13 residues. Germline CDR1 MNHEY, CDR2 SMNVEV (reference sequence). This CDR3 is CASRKGQPMPLHF. In nucleotides, the CDR3 is TGTGCCAGCAGAAAGGGACAGCCAATGCCCCTCCACTTT.

The chain combines TRBV15 with TRBJ1-1; D gene ambiguous. This CDR3 is built from 11 residues. In germline, CDR1 is LNHNV, CDR2 YYDKDF (reference sequence). Trimming removed 3 bases at V and 3 bases at J, with 2 bases between. This chain's CDR3 is CATSRDTEAFF. The CDR3 coding sequence is TGTGCCACCAGCAGGGACACTGAAGCTTTCTTT.

V is TRBV28 and J is TRBJ1-1; D is uncertain. Germline V CDR1 and CDR2: MDHEN, SYDVKM. Between the trimmed V and J ends, which lost 1 base and 6 bases, there was a span of 3 bases. The CDR3 has 11 amino acids. CDR3 DNA: TGTGCCAGCAGTTTATCGGCTGAAGCTTTCTTT. It specifies CASSLSAEAFF.

This clone appeared once. The rearrangement links TRBV6-1 to TRBJ2-5, with D perhaps TRBD2 (6 bases). V was clipped by 3 bases and J by 2 bases, with 19 bases between them. CDR3 length: 17 amino acids. In germline, CDR1 is MNHNS, CDR2 SASEGT. This CDR3 reads CASSDLTRVPLQETQYF. CDR3 nucleotide sequence: TGTGCCAGCAGTGATCTGACTAGAGTCCCTCTTCAAGAGACCCAGTACTTC.